The 2 T cell receptor beta chains given below trace back to one sample, sequenced in a study of vaccination and CD4 T cells after COVID-19. No antigen has been identified for these receptors. An Oncomine TCR Beta short-read assay was used to sequence the DNA from cultured CD4+ T cells. TCRdb reprocessed the PCR reads with MiXCR, giving one entry per CDR3 protein. The sample has several thousand distinct CDR3 sequences; 55% are singletons. The treatment denotes: 10-day PBMC culture with coronavirus spike peptide pools or control peptides (ViraFEST assay). Sequencing was performed on CD4+ T cells from blood, cultured in vitro. The receptors were gathered from a human donor who had recovered from COVID-19.

The V gene is TRBV5-4, the J gene TRBJ1-2, with D maybe TRBD1 (5 bases). V gave up 4 bases and J gave up 3 bases, with 16 bases separating them. This CDR3 is built from 15 residues. Germline V gene lookup returns CDR1 SGHNT and CDR2 YYREEE (reference sequence). The CDR3 protein is CASSRAGGEDYGYTF. In nucleotides, the CDR3 is TGTGCCAGCAGCCGGGCGGGGGGTGAGGACTATGGCTACACCTTC.

The CDR3 reads CASSIWSTTQDSPLHF. CDR3 sequence (DNA): TGTGCCAGTAGTATATGGTCTACCACGCAGGATTCACCCCTCCACTTT. The gene calls are TRBV19 and TRBJ1-6, with unresolved D. CDR1 is LNHDA, CDR2 SQIVND, per germline (reference sequence). Trimming removed 2 bases from V and 8 bases from J, with 16 bases in between. This CDR3 contains 16 residues. Using reference TRBV19 and TRBJ1-6 for the parts outside the CDR3, the full variable domain is DGGITQSPKYLFRKEGQNVTLSCEQNLNHDAMYWYRQDPGQGLRLIYYSQIVNDFQKGDIAEGYSVSREKKESFPLTVTSAQKNPTAFYLCASSIWSTTQDSPLHFGNGTRLTVT.